Presented here are 27 T cell receptor beta chains from one specimen sequenced in a study of prognosis after radiotherapy for stage I lung cancer. TCR beta CDR3 amplification from genomic DNA was performed by two-round multiplex PCR. Primers were specific to each TRBV and TRBJ gene in first-round PCR. MiXCR was run by TCRdb on the multiplex PCR reads, yielding one entry per CDR3 protein. Of around 25,000 distinct CDR3 sequences listed, 35% to 40% are singletons. Specimen: PBMCs, collected before or after stereotactic body radiation therapy (not recorded which). The receptors were sampled from a donor aged 50 or older with non-small cell lung cancer.

This clonotype has just one count. The J gene is TRBJ1-1, the V gene TRBV11-2; weak D call: TRBD1 (6 bases). The CDR3 has 14 amino acids. Germline assignment: CDR1 SGHAT and CDR2 FQNNGV. With 3 bases removed from V and 1 base from J, the gap between germline ends came to 9 bases. The CDR3 spells CASSFGQRNTEAFF. In nucleotides, the CDR3 is TGTGCCAGCAGCTTCGGACAGCGGAACACTGAAGCTTTCTTT.

This clonotype was counted at least ten times. The genes are TRBV10-2 and TRBJ1-1, with D maybe TRBD1 (6 bases). CDR3 length: 15 residues. Germline-derived CDR1 and CDR2 are WSHSY and SAAADI. V was clipped by 6 bases and J by 5 bases, with 19 bases between them. The CDR3 bases are TGCGCCAGCAGCCGCCGAGGAGGGGGAGAGACTGAAGCTTTCTTT. Protein product: CASSRRGGGETEAFF.

This clonotype was counted a single time. A read error likely explains this, since a far larger clone differs by one base. This sequence joins TRBV6-4 and TRBJ1-1; 7 bases align to TRBD1. CDR1 is MRHNA and CDR2 is SNTAGT in the germline V gene. The V and J ends lost 5 bases and 5 bases, in that order; junction bases with no gene match: 8. The length of the CDR3 is 14 residues. The CDR3 protein is CASSHRGGRTEAFF. CDR3 coding DNA: TGTGCCAGCAGTCACAGGGGCGGGCGAACTGAAGCTTTCTTT.

In its sample, this clonotype was seen many times. This rearrangement joins TRBV18 to TRBJ2-3, with D hard to call. CDR1 KGHSH and CDR2 LQKENI come from the germline V gene. There are 13 residues in the CDR3. Trimming left V 5 bases short and J 2 bases short, with 8 bases between. CDR3 DNA: TGTGCCAGCTCATCTTCGATCACAGATACGCAGTATTTT. It codes for CASSSSITDTQYF.

Details on this clonotype: A far larger clone lies a single base away; this is likely a read error. V usage is TRBV12-3 or TRBV12-4 and J usage is TRBJ2-1; no clear D. Trimming took 10 bases from V and 5 from J, leaving 9 bases between them. The CDR3 spans 11 residues. The CDR3 here is CATISNNEQFF. As DNA, the CDR3 is TGTGCCACCATCTCTAACAATGAGCAGTTCTTC.

The chain is built from TRBV20-1 and TRBJ1-1, with unresolved D. CDR1 DFQATT and CDR2 SNEGSKA come from the germline V gene (reference sequence). Trimming pared 7 bases from V and 2 bases from J, leaving 8 bases between. This CDR3 is built from 11 residues. DNA of the CDR3: TGCAGTGGATTGTGTAACACTGAAGCTTTCTTT. Its protein product is CSGLCNTEAFF.

This clonotype was counted many times. CDR3: CASSLERVTDTQYF. For the CDR3, the DNA is TGCGCCAGCAGCTTGGAACGGGTAACAGATACGCAGTATTTT. V usage is TRBV5-1 and J usage is TRBJ2-3; D is ambiguous. The CDR3 runs to 14 residues. Trimming took off 0 bases at V and 3 bases at J, with 8 bases between the two ends. Germline assignment: CDR1 SGHRS and CDR2 YFSETQ. Using reference TRBV5-1 and TRBJ2-3 for the parts outside the CDR3, the full variable domain is KAGVTQTPRYLIKTRGQQVTLSCSPISGHRSVSWYQQTPGQGLQFLFEYFSETQRNKGNFPGRFSGRQFSNSRSEMNVSTLELGDSALYLCASSLERVTDTQYFGPGTRLTVL.

The chain recombines TRBV11-1 with TRBJ2-7; D may match TRBD1 or TRBD2 (5 bases each). CDR3 length: 13 residues. V was pared by 5 bases and J by 9 bases, with 17 bases between. The germline gives CDR1 SGHAT, CDR2 FQDESV (reference sequence). CDR3 in amino acids: CASSRERGLWQYF. Here the CDR3 DNA reads TGTGCCAGCAGCCGGGAACGGGGCTTGTGGCAGTACTTC.

This clonotype has ten or more counts. The J gene is TRBJ1-2, the V gene TRBV28; D remains unclear. V was cut by 1 base and J by 0 bases, with 9 bases left in between. Germline CDR1 is MDHEN and CDR2 is SYDVKM. The CDR3 totals 15 residues. The CDR3 DNA reads as TGTGCCAGCAGTTTATACGGCGGACCTAACTATGGCTACACCTTC. Translating it yields CASSLYGGPNYGYTF.

The chain carries TRBV6-2 or TRBV6-3 and TRBJ2-7, with D maybe TRBD1 (5 bases). V was cut by 4 bases and J by 5 bases, with 15 bases left in between. The CDR3 extends over 14 amino acids. Per the germline V gene, CDR1 is MNHEY and CDR2 is SVGEGT. The CDR3 DNA sequence: TGTGCCAGCAGTTTGAGAAGGACATCAGACGAGCAGTACTTC. This encodes CASSLRRTSDEQYF.

There are many counts of this clonotype. The chain recombines TRBV6-1 with TRBJ1-4; 9 positions agree with TRBD1. The CDR3 loop spans 16 amino acids. Germline V gene lookup returns CDR1 MNHNS and CDR2 SASEGT. J lost 8 bases, V lost 6 bases, and 13 bases had no gene match. CDR3 DNA sequence: TGTGCCAGCAGCAGTCCGCCCGGACAGGGGCCGGAAAAACTGTTTTTT. Encoded protein: CASSSPPGQGPEKLFF.

This clonotype was recorded at least ten times. V is TRBV28 and J is TRBJ2-7, with a weak D call TRBD2 (6 bases). There are 11 residues in the CDR3. Germline CDR1 and CDR2: MDHEN and SYDVKM. V shed 7 bases and J shed 4 bases, with 8 bases lying between them. In nucleotides, the CDR3 is TGTGCCAGCACCGGGGGTTACGAGCAGTACTTC. This translates into CASTGGYEQYF. Full variable domain (outside the CDR3, taken from reference TRBV28 and TRBJ2-7): DVKVTQSSRYLVKRTGEKVFLECVQDMDHENMFWYRQDPGLGLRLIYFSYDVKMKEKGDIPEGYSVSREKKERFSLILESASTNQTSMYLCASTGGYEQYFGPGTRLTVT.

This clonotype was detected many times. The chain carries TRBV2 and TRBJ1-2; no clear D gene. This CDR3 comprises 12 residues. Germline V gives CDR1 SNHLY, CDR2 FYNNEI. Trimming cost V 3 bases and J 4 bases, with 6 bases left between them. CDR3 nucleotides: TGTGCCAGCAGTGATTCCGGCTATGGCTACACCTTC. This translates into CASSDSGYGYTF.

This clonotype has ten or more counts. The chain links TRBV6-1 to TRBJ2-1; D remains unclear. Germline loops: CDR1 MNHNS, CDR2 SASEGT. The CDR3 totals 15 residues. V lost 3 bases and J 5 bases, leaving 14 bases between the germline ends. The CDR3 sequence is CASSERSTHHNEQFF. The CDR3, as DNA: TGTGCCAGCAGTGAGCGGAGCACTCACCACAATGAGCAGTTCTTC.

This clonotype was picked up many times. In DNA, the CDR3 is TGTGCCAGCAGCTTAAATAGCTTCGAGACCCAGTACTTC. This codes for CASSLNSFETQYF. The rearrangement uses TRBV7-9 and TRBJ2-5; D call uncertain. This CDR3 spans 13 amino acids. Deletions cut 2 bases from V and 5 bases from J, with 9 bases between. Germline V gene sequence: CDR1 SEHNR, CDR2 FQNEAQ (reference sequence).

This clonotype has a count of ten or more. The chain has TRBV28 and TRBJ1-1; D is possibly TRBD1 (5 bases). The CDR3 spans 14 residues. Deletions cut 2 bases from V and 1 base from J, with 8 bases between. Germline V gene data show CDR1 as MDHEN and CDR2 as SYDVKM. CDR3: CASSLVGQNTEAFF. DNA for the CDR3: TGTGCCAGCAGTTTAGTAGGACAGAACACTGAAGCTTTCTTT.

This clonotype was counted at least ten times. The rearrangement links TRBV6-1 to TRBJ2-7; no reliable D call. Trimming shortened V by 6 bases and J by 6 bases, and 24 bases separated the two germline ends. This CDR3 is built from 16 residues. The germline CDR1 and CDR2 sequences are MNHNS and SASEGT. The CDR3 spells CASSLSLTGEFGEQYF. The CDR3 region has the DNA TGTGCCAGCAGCCTATCCCTGACGGGCGAGTTTGGCGAGCAGTACTTC.

This clonotype was detected ten times or more. The gene calls are TRBV19 and TRBJ2-5; D is possibly TRBD1 (6 bases). Trimming stripped 5 bases from V and 4 bases from J, with 17 bases between. CDR3 length: 15 amino acids. Germline CDR1 LNHDA, CDR2 SQIVND (reference sequence). The CDR3 nucleotides are TGTGCCAGTAGTGGTATCGACAGGCCTCTAGAGACCCAGTACTTC. Its translation is CASSGIDRPLETQYF.

This clonotype was counted many times. This rearrangement joins TRBV18 to TRBJ1-4; 8 bases map to TRBD1. Germline-derived CDR1 and CDR2 are KGHSH and LQKENI. This CDR3 is built from 16 residues. V lost 6 bases and J lost 4; bases outside the gene matches: 10. In DNA form, the CDR3 reads TGTGCCAGCTCGCAACTACAGGGGGACCTTAATGAAAAACTGTTTTTT. Translation: CASSQLQGDLNEKLFF.

In its sample, this clonotype was seen many times. J is TRBJ2-7 and V is TRBV6-5; D is unclear. The V end was cut by 2 bases, the J end by 5 bases, with 13 bases between. The V gene's germline CDR1 is MNHEY and CDR2 SVGAGI. The CDR3 consists of 14 residues. CDR3 in amino acids: CASSYNYPEDEQYF. The CDR3 nucleotides read TGTGCCAGCAGTTACAACTACCCAGAGGACGAGCAGTACTTC.

The chain carries TRBV4-3 and TRBJ2-3; tentatively, D is TRBD2 (6 bases). The CDR3 has 15 amino acids. V was cut by 0 bases and J by 3 bases, with 10 bases left in between. The germline V gene has CDR1 LGHNA and CDR2 YSLEER. CDR3 coding DNA: TGCGCCAGCAGCCAAGAGACGGGAGCTACAGATACGCAGTATTTT. It specifies CASSQETGATDTQYF.

Note on this clonotype: A much more abundant neighbour one base away suggests this may be a read error. The rearrangement uses TRBV7-3 and TRBJ2-5, with D hard to call. This CDR3 comprises 13 residues. Germline-derived CDR1 and CDR2 are SGHTA and FQGTGA. Trimming left V 7 bases short and J 3 bases short, with 12 bases between. The CDR3 bases are TGTGCCAGCATCCCGTTAGCAGAAGAGACCCAGTACTTC. Amino acid sequence: CASIPLAEETQYF. The entire variable domain, with the rest obtained from reference TRBV7-3 and TRBJ2-5, is as follows: GAGVSQTPSNKVTEKGKYVELRCDPISGHTALYWYRQSLGQGPEFLIYFQGTGAADDSGLPNDRFFAVRPEGSVSTLKIQRTERGDSAVYLCASIPLAEETQYFGPGTRLLVL.

This clonotype came up a few times. The chain couples TRBV6-1 to TRBJ2-7, with 9 positions matching TRBD2. Germline V lookup: CDR1 MNHNS, CDR2 SASEGT. Trimming at V came to 7 bases and at J to 2 bases, leaving 6 bases not matched to a gene. The CDR3 consists of 14 residues. Written as DNA, the CDR3 is TGTGCCAGCAAGGGGCGGGAGGGCGCCTACGAGCAGTACTTC. It yields the protein CASKGREGAYEQYF.

This clonotype has ten or more counts. The J gene is TRBJ2-5, the V gene TRBV7-9; the D is unclear. Per the germline V gene, CDR1 is SEHNR and CDR2 is FQNEAQ (reference sequence). The CDR3 is 12 residues long. Trimming took off 5 bases at V and 5 bases at J, with 9 bases between the two ends. The CDR3: CASSPGRETQYF. CDR3 DNA sequence: TGTGCCAGCAGCCCAGGACGGGAGACCCAGTACTTC.

This clonotype was counted at least ten times. The CDR3 is CASSIPPTEVHGYTF. In DNA, the CDR3 is TGTGCCAGTAGTATCCCACCCACAGAGGTCCATGGCTACACCTTC. The V gene is TRBV19, the J gene TRBJ1-2; the D is unclear. Germline CDR1 and CDR2: LNHDA and SQIVND (reference sequence). This CDR3 has 15 residues. Deletions cut 3 bases from V and 6 bases from J, with 17 bases between.

The sample holds many counts of this clonotype. The chain couples TRBV12-3 or TRBV12-4 to TRBJ1-2, with 9 bases lining up with TRBD1. The CDR3 sequence is 15 residues long. Trimming took 3 bases from V and 5 from J; bases not matched to a gene: 7. The CDR3, as DNA: TGTGCCAGCAGTTTGTTACAGGGGGCGTCATATGGCTACACCTTC. It is translated as CASSLLQGASYGYTF.

This clonotype was observed many times. The chain links TRBV19 to TRBJ2-7, with D unclear. Looked up from germline, CDR1 is LNHDA and CDR2 is SQIVND (reference sequence). The ends were cut back, 3 bases at V and 2 bases at J, with 11 bases in the middle. The CDR3 has 14 amino acids. CDR3 loop: CASSIPGPTYEQYF. CDR3 DNA: TGTGCCAGTAGTATCCCCGGCCCAACCTACGAGCAGTACTTC.